This TCR beta chain was recorded in a study of shared clonotypes between healthy human individuals. General study findings and limits: Enrolling few donors narrowed the genetic and exposure-history diversity that was represented. Shared clonotypes across all four donors exceeded non-shared ones in generation probability.

Deep was the level used in running the assay. Generated by immunoSEQ multiplex PCR, the TCRdb table keeps only in-frame clones and is missing some. The repertoire has approximately 87,000 clones, roughly three fifths of them found once; the top ten carry over 50%. In regard to this clone: The target antigen is unknown.

From germline, CDR1 is SGHAT and CDR2 FQNNGV. The V gene lost 0 bases and the J gene lost 8 bases, with 8 bases spanning the gap. This CDR3 has 13 residues. The receptor was isolated from a man aged 25-40 years in good health. V is TRBV11-2 and J is TRBJ1-3; D gene uncertain. Source material: memory CD8+ T cells sorted from blood. Subset described: CD45RO+ cells pooled with CCR7-negative TemRA cells. DNA for the CDR3: TGTGCCAGCAGCTTAGAGGCAGACTACACCATATATTTT. Protein product: CASSLEADYTIYF.